The clone carrying this T cell receptor beta chain was observed a few times. Its antigen remains unidentified. The data derive from a study of cytomegalovirus exposure and HLA in healthy donors. The PCR used 60 Vbeta and 13 Jbeta primers. Only in-frame clones appear in the TCRdb table, and some are missing; sequencing was by immunoSEQ multiplex PCR. Here the sample spans 180,000 or so clones, around 81% being singletons. Trimming took 10 bases from V and 9 from J; bases not matched to a gene: 14. CDR3 size: 14 residues. Germline CDR1 is MNHEY and CDR2 is SVGAGI. Notes on the study in general: Analysis performed later showed TCR beta chains linked to HLA being more clonally expanded than equally common others. Cytomegalovirus association was listed for about 160 TCR beta chains. Excluded were some V segments that proved indistinguishable, including TRBV6-2 and TRBV6-3. CMV serostatus alone was available as immune exposure information.

The sample comprised PBMCs. The chain couples TRBV6-5 to TRBJ2-1; TRBD1 matches 8 bases. This TCR came from a woman aged 30 to 39 in good health and CMV-seropositive. The CDR3 reads CATRTGPVGSEQFF. CDR3 in DNA: TGTGCCACCAGGACAGGGCCCGTGGGGAGTGAGCAGTTCTTC.